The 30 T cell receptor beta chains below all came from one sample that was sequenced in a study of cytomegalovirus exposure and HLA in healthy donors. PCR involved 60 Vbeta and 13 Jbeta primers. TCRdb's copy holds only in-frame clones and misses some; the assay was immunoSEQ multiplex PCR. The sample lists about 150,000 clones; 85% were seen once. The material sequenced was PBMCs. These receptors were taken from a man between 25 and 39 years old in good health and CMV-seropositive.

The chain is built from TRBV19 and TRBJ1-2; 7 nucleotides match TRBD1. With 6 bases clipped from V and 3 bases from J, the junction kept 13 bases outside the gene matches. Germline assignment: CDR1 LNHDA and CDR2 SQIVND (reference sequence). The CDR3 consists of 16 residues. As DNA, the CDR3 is TGTGCCAGTAGGACGTCGGAGGGGGCTCGGGACTATGGCTACACCTTC. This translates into CASRTSEGARDYGYTF.

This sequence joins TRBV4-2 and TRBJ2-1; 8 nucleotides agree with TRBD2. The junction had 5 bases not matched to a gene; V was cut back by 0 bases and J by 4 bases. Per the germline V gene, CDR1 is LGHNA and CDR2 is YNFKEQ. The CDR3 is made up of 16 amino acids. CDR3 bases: TGTGCCAGCAGCCAAGAAGGCGGGAGGCAGTACAATGAGCAGTTCTTC. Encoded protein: CASSQEGGRQYNEQFF.

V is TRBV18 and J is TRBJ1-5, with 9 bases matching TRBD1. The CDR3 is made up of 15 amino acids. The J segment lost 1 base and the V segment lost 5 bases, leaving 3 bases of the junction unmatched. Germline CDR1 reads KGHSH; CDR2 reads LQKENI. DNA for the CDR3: TGTGCCAGCTCAGCGACAGGGGGGAGCAATCAGCCCCAGCATTTT. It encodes CASSATGGSNQPQHF. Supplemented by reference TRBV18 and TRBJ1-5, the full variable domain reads NAGVMQNPRHLVRRRGQEARLRCSPMKGHSHVYWYRQLPEEGLKFMVYLQKENIIDESGMPKERFSAEFPKEGPSILRIQQVVRGDSAAYFCASSATGGSNQPQHFGDGTRLSIL.

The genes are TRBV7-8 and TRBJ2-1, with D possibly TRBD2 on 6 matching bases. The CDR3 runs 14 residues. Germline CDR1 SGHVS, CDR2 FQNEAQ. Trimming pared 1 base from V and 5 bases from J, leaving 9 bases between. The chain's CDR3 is CASSLVRRDNEQFF. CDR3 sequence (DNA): TGTGCCAGCAGCTTAGTGAGGAGGGACAATGAGCAGTTCTTC.

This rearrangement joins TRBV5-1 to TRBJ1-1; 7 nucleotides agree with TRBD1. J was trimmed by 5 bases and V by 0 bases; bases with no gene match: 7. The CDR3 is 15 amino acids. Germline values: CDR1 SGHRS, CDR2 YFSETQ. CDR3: CASSLESGGSTEAFF. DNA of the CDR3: TGCGCCAGCAGCTTGGAGTCAGGGGGGTCGACTGAAGCTTTCTTT.

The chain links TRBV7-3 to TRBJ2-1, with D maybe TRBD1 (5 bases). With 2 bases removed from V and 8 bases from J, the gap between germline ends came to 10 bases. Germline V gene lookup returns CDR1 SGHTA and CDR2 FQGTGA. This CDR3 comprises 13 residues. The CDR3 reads CASSLVWGDEQFF. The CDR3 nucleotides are TGTGCCAGCAGCTTAGTATGGGGCGATGAGCAGTTCTTC.

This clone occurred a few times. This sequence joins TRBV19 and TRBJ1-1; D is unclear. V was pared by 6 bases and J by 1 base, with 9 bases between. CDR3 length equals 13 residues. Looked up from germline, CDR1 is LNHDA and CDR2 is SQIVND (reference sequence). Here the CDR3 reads CASRVGRNTEAFF. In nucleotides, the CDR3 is TGTGCCAGTAGGGTAGGGAGGAACACTGAAGCTTTCTTT.

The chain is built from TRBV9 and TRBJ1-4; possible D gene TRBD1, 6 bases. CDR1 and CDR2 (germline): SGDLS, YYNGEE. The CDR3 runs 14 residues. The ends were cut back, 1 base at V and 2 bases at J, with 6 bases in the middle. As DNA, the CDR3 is TGTGCCAGCAGCGTACAGGGGACTAATGAAAAACTGTTTTTT. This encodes CASSVQGTNEKLFF. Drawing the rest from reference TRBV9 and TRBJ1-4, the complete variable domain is DSGVTQTPKHLITATGQRVTLRCSPRSGDLSVYWYQQSLDQGLQFLIQYYNGEERAKGNILERFSAQQFPDLHSELNLSSLELGDSALYFCASSVQGTNEKLFFGSGTQLSVL.

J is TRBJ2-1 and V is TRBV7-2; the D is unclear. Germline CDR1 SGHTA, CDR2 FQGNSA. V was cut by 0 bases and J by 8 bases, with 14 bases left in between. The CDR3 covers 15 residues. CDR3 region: CASSLAHSQLYEQFF. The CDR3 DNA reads TGTGCCAGCAGCTTAGCGCACAGCCAGTTGTATGAGCAGTTCTTC.

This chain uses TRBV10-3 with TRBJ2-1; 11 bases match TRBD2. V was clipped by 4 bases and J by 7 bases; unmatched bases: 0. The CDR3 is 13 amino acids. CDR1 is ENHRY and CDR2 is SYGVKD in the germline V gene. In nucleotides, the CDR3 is TGTGCCATCAGTGGGACTAGCGGGAATGAGCAGTTCTTC. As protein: CAISGTSGNEQFF.

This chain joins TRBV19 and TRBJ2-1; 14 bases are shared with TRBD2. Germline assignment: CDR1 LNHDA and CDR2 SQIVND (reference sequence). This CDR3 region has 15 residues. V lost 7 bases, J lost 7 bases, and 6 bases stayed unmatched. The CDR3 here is CASMGTSGRRNEQFF. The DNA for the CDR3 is TGTGCCAGTATGGGGACTAGCGGGAGAAGGAATGAGCAGTTCTTC.

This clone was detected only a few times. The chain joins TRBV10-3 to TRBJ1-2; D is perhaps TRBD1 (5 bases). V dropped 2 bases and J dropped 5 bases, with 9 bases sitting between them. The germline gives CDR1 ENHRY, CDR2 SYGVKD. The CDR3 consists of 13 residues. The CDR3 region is CAISEGQWYGYTF. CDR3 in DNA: TGTGCCATCAGTGAGGGACAATGGTATGGCTACACCTTC.

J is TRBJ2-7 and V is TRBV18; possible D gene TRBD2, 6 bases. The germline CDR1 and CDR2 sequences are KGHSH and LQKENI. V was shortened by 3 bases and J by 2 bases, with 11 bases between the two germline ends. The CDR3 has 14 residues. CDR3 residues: CASSPVGTPYEQYV. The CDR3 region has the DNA TGTGCCAGCTCACCGGTCGGGACTCCCTACGAGCAGTACGTC.

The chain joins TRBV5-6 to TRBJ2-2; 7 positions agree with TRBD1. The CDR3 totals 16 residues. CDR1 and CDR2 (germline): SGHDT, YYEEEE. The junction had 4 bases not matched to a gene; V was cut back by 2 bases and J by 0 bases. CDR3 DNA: TGTGCCAGCAGCTTCGGGGACAGATCGAACACCGGGGAGCTGTTTTTT. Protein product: CASSFGDRSNTGELFF.

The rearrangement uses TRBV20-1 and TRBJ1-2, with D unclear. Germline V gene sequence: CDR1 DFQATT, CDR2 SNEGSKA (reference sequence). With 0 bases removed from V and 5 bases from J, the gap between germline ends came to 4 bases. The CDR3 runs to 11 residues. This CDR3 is CSARDGYGYTF. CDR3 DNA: TGCAGTGCTAGAGACGGGTATGGCTACACCTTC.

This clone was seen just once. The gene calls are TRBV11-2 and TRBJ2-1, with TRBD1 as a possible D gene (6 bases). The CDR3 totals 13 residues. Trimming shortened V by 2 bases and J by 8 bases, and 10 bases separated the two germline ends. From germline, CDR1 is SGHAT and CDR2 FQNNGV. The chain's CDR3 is CASSLLGGHEQFF. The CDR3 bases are TGTGCCAGCAGCTTATTAGGGGGACATGAGCAGTTCTTC.

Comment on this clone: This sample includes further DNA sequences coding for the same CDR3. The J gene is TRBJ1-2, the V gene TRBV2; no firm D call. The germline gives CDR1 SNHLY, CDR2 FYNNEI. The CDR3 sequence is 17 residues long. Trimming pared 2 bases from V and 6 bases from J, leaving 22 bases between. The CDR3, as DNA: TGTGCCAGCAGTGAACGCGGCAGGAGGGCCCCTCGGGATGGCTACACCTTC. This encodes CASSERGRRAPRDGYTF.

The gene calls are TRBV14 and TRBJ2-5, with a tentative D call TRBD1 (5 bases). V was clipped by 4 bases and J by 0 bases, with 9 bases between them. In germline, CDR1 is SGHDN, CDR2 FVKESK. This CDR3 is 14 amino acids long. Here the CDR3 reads CASSPTVHQETQYF. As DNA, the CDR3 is TGTGCCAGCAGCCCGACAGTGCACCAAGAGACCCAGTACTTC.

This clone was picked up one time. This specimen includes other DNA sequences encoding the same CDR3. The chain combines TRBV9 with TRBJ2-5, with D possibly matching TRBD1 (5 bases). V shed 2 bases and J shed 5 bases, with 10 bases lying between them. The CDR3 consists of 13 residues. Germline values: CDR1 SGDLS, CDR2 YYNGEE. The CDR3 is CASSVQGGETQYF. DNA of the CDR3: TGTGCCAGCAGCGTCCAGGGTGGGGAGACCCAGTACTTC.

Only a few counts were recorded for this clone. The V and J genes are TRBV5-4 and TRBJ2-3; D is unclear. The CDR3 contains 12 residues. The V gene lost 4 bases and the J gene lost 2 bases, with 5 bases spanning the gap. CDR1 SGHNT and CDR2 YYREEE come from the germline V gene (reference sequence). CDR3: CASSQDTDTQYF. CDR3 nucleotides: TGTGCCAGCAGCCAGGACACAGATACGCAGTATTTT.

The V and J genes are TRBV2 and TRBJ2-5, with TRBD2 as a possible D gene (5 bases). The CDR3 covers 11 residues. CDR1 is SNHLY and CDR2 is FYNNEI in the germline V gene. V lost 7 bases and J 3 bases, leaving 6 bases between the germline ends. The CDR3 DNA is TGTGCCAGCAAGGAGGAAGAGACCCAGTACTTC. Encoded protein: CASKEEETQYF.

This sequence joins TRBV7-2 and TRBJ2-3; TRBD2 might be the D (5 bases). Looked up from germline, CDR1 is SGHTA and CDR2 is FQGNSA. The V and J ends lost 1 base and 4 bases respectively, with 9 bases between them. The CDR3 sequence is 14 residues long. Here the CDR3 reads CASSLGVGADTQYF. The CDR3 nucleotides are TGTGCCAGCAGCTTAGGTGTCGGGGCAGATACGCAGTATTTT.

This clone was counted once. CDR3 DNA: TGTGCCTGGAGTGTATCCCGGGGACAGGGGGGGGAGGAGACCCAGTACTTC. Translated: CAWSVSRGQGGEETQYF. This rearrangement joins TRBV30 to TRBJ2-5; 11 bases are shared with TRBD1. Germline-derived CDR1 and CDR2 are GTSNPN and SVGIG (reference sequence). CDR3 length: 17 residues. Losses at the gene ends were 0 bases for V and 5 bases for J; bases not matched to a gene: 11.

The CDR3 bases are TGTGCCAGCAAGCTTCACGCGAACACCGGGGAGCTGTTTTTT. This translates into CASKLHANTGELFF. The chain links TRBV7-9 to TRBJ2-2; D gene ambiguous. This CDR3 contains 14 residues. Germline V lookup: CDR1 SEHNR, CDR2 FQNEAQ (reference sequence). V lost 7 bases to trimming and J lost 0 bases, with 9 bases between them.

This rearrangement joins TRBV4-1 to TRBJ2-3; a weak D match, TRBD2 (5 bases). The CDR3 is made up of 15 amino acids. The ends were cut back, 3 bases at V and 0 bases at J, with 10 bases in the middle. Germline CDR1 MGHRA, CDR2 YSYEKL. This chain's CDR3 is CASSQRVSSTDTQYF. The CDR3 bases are TGCGCCAGCAGCCAGAGGGTGTCCAGCACAGATACGCAGTATTTT.

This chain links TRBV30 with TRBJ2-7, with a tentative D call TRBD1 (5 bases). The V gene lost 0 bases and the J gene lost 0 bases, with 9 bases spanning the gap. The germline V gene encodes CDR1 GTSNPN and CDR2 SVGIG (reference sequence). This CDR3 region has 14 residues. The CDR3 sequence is CAWSVDTLSYEQYF. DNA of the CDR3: TGTGCCTGGAGTGTGGACACCCTCTCCTACGAGCAGTACTTC.

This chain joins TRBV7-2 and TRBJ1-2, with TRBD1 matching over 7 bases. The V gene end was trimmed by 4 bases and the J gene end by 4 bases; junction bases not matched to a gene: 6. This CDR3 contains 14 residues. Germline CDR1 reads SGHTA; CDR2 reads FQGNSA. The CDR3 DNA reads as TGTGCCAGCAGCTCTGGGACAGAGAGCTATGGCTACACCTTC. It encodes CASSSGTESYGYTF.

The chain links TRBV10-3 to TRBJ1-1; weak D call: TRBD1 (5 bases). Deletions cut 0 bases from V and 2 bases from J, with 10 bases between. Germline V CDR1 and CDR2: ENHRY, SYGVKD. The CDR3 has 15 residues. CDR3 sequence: CAISESGGPNTEAFF. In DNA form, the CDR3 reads TGTGCCATCAGTGAGTCGGGGGGACCAAACACTGAAGCTTTCTTT.

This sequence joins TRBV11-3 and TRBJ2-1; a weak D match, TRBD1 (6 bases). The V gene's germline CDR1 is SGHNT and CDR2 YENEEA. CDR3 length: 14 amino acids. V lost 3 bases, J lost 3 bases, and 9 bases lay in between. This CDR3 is CASSFGTNYNEQFF. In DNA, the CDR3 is TGTGCCAGCAGCTTTGGGACAAACTACAATGAGCAGTTCTTC.

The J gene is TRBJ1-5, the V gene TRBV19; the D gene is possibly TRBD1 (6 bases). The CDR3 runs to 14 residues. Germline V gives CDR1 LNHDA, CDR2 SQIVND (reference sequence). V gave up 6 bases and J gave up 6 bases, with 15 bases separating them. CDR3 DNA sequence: TGTGCCAGTAGGATCACAGGGTACGGTCAGCCCCAGCATTTT. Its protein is CASRITGYGQPQHF.